A single sample is the source of the 10 T cell receptor beta chains below, sequenced in a study of blood T cell repertoires in COVID-19. The assay was immunoSEQ multiplex PCR, and TCRdb's table has in-frame clones only and misses some. Counted here are over 15,000 clones, 80% to 90% occurring once; the ten biggest clones make up about a third. The sample comprised peripheral blood. These receptors originate from a man in his 70s in a cohort sampled during active COVID-19.

The chain has TRBV7-9 and TRBJ2-5, with 7 bases matching TRBD2. This CDR3 is 13 amino acids long. With 5 bases clipped from V and 5 bases from J, the junction kept 5 bases outside the gene matches. The germline gives CDR1 SEHNR, CDR2 FQNEAQ (reference sequence). The CDR3 here is CASSPGGVETQYF. In DNA, the CDR3 is TGTGCCAGCAGCCCGGGGGGAGTGGAGACCCAGTACTTC.

The chain couples TRBV19 to TRBJ2-5; D may be TRBD2 (5 bases). Per germline, CDR1 LNHDA and CDR2 SQIVND (reference sequence). Trimming took off 10 bases at V and 5 bases at J, with 17 bases between the two ends. The CDR3 length is 13 residues. The CDR3 coding sequence is TGTGCCACCACGAGGGAGATGTCCGAGACCCAGTACTTC. Amino acids: CATTREMSETQYF.

The V gene is TRBV27, the J gene TRBJ2-7, with D perhaps TRBD1 (8 bases). The CDR3 is 14 residues long. With 4 bases removed from V and 9 bases from J, the gap between germline ends came to 19 bases. CDR1 is MNHEY, CDR2 SMNVEV, per germline (reference sequence). CDR3 amino acids: CASSSRQGTTSQYF. The CDR3 DNA reads as TGTGCCAGCAGTTCCCGACAGGGGACTACGTCGCAGTACTTC.

This clone was counted only a few times. J is TRBJ2-7 and V is TRBV29-1; D gene unclear. V lost 6 bases to trimming and J lost 0 bases, with 9 bases between them. This CDR3 has 12 amino acids. Germline V CDR1 and CDR2: SQVTM, ANQGSEA. The CDR3 loop is CSVGLPSYEQYF. The CDR3 nucleotides are TGCAGCGTGGGCCTTCCCTCCTACGAGCAGTACTTC.

This chain connects TRBV11-3 to TRBJ2-1; a weak D match, TRBD2 (6 bases). V gave up 3 bases and J gave up 8 bases, with 8 bases separating them. CDR1 and CDR2 from the germline V gene are SGHNT and YENEEA. This CDR3 region has 12 residues. The CDR3, as DNA: TGTGCCAGCAGCTTGAGGAGGGATGAGCAGTTCTTC. Its translation is CASSLRRDEQFF.

The chain joins TRBV28 to TRBJ1-3; 7 bases fit TRBD1. V trimming: 5 bases; J trimming: 2 bases; junction bases outside the gene matches: 3. Germline CDR1 and CDR2: MDHEN and SYDVKM. The CDR3 loop spans 14 amino acids. CDR3 in DNA: TGTGCCAGCAGTCTGGGACAGCCTGGAAACACCATATATTTT. It is translated as CASSLGQPGNTIYF.

This clone has a single count. The CDR3 reads CASSSSSFTYNEQFF. Written as DNA, the CDR3 is TGTGCCAGTAGCTCCTCTAGTTTCACCTACAATGAGCAGTTCTTC. The chain joins TRBV19 to TRBJ2-1; D gene ambiguous. The germline V gene has CDR1 LNHDA and CDR2 SQIVND (reference sequence). The CDR3 consists of 15 residues. The germline V and J ends were trimmed by 6 bases and 2 bases, with 14 bases remaining between them.

The rearrangement uses TRBV5-1 and TRBJ2-5; no reliable D call. The CDR3 is 12 residues long. Germline loops: CDR1 SGHRS, CDR2 YFSETQ. The ends were cut back, 4 bases at V and 5 bases at J, with 9 bases in the middle. The CDR3 here is CASSASRETQYF. CDR3 in DNA: TGCGCCAGCAGCGCGAGTCGGGAGACCCAGTACTTC.

This rearrangement joins TRBV7-8 to TRBJ2-1, with D possibly matching TRBD1 (5 bases). V lost 1 base, J lost 6 bases, and 10 bases lay in between. This CDR3 has 14 amino acids. Germline-derived CDR1 and CDR2 are SGHVS and FQNEAQ. CDR3 protein: CASSLEQAINEQFF. The DNA of the CDR3 is TGTGCCAGCAGCTTAGAACAGGCCATCAATGAGCAGTTCTTC. The whole variable domain, remainder taken from reference TRBV7-8 and TRBJ2-1, is GAGVSQSPRYKVAKRGQDVALRCDPISGHVSLFWYQQALGQGPEFLTYFQNEAQLDKSGLPSDRFFAERPEGSVSTLKIQRTQQEDSAVYLCASSLEQAINEQFFGPGTRLTVL.

This chain connects TRBV19 to TRBJ2-3; 13 bases fit TRBD2. V lost 0 bases to trimming and J lost 4 bases; unmatched junction nucleotides: 4. CDR1 is LNHDA and CDR2 is SQIVND in the germline V gene (reference sequence). The CDR3 has 17 residues. As DNA, the CDR3 is TGTGCCAGTAGTATAGAGCGGACTAGCGGGAGTGCAGATACGCAGTATTTT. Protein sequence: CASSIERTSGSADTQYF.